A selection of T cell receptor beta chains follows, all from one sample in a study of T-cell memory formation after mild COVID-19. TCRdb independently ran MiXCR on the 5' RACE reads; one entry per CDR3 protein. Counted here are around 390,000 distinct CDR3 sequences, approximately 15% occurring once; the ten biggest clones make up roughly 21%. The sequenced material came from PBMCs or a T cell subset sorted from them (not recorded which). The receptors derive from a man aged 18 to 30 who had mild COVID-19 (a few samples of this study predate the infection). Cell type and time point are not known. Each CDR3 is given with its conserved first and last residue. The D gene is left open where the match is weak. Expanded clones are given a class, and other clones once, few, many or no size at all.

>many|TRBJ1-5|TRBV30|-
TGTGCCTGGAGTACGCTAACGGGAAATCAGCCCCAGCATTTT
CAWSTLTGNQPQHF
>many|TRBJ1-5|TRBV7-2|-
TGTGCCAGCAGCGTAGTAGACGGTAGCAATCAGCCCCAGCATTTT
CASSVVDGSNQPQHF
>-|TRBJ2-3|TRBV9|TRBD2
TGTGCCAGCAGCGCTAGCGGGGTCACAGATACGCAGTATTTT
CASSASGVTDTQYF
>few|TRBJ1-2|TRBV12-3/TRBV12-4|-
TGTGCCAGCAGAGCCAGGGAATACTATGGCTACACCTTC
CASRAREYYGYTF
>-|TRBJ1-1|TRBV7-6|-
TGTGCCAGCAGCTTAGGGCAGGGGCACATGAACACTGAAGCTTTCTTT
CASSLGQGHMNTEAFF
>-|TRBJ2-3|TRBV12-3/TRBV12-4|TRBD1
TGTGCCATCGGACTGGACAGGCGAGCAGATACGCAGTATTTT
CAIGLDRRADTQYF
>-|TRBJ2-7|TRBV12-3/TRBV12-4|TRBD2
TGTGCCAGCAGTAGGTCACTAGCGGGGGCGTGGCAGTACTTC
CASSRSLAGAWQYF
>few|TRBJ2-5|TRBV5-1|TRBD1
TGCGCCAGCAGCAGGGGGCTGGAGACCCAGTACTTC
CASSRGLETQYF
>-|TRBJ2-7|TRBV7-2|TRBD1
TGTGCCAGCAGCTTTGCGGGACAGGAGTATTACTTC
CASSFAGQEYYF
>-|TRBJ2-2|TRBV23-1|-
TGCGCCAGCAGTCAATCGATACACTCACTCAACACCGGGGAGCTGTTTTTT
CASSQSIHSLNTGELFF
>-|TRBJ1-1|TRBV6-1|TRBD1
TGTGCCAGCAGTGCCCGGGACAGGGGGTTCCAAACTGAAGCTTTCTTT
CASSARDRGFQTEAFF
>few|TRBJ1-1|TRBV7-2|-
TGTGCCAGCAGCTTAAACAGTATGAACACTGAAGCTTTCTTT
CASSLNSMNTEAFF
>few|TRBJ1-1|TRBV28|-
TGTGCCAGCAGCCAAGGGGGGGCGTCGGACACTGAAGCTTTCTTT
CASSQGGASDTEAFF
>-|TRBJ2-1|TRBV20-1|-
TGCAGTGCTAGCCCCCCCAGCGGCTCCTACAATGAGCAGTTCTTC
CSASPPSGSYNEQFF
>few|TRBJ1-2|TRBV20-1|-
TGCAGTGCTAGAGATCGACTGGATGGCTACACCTTC
CSARDRLDGYTF
>many|TRBJ2-1|TRBV5-1|TRBD2
TGCGCCAGCAGCTCTAGCGGGGGGTCCGTCAATGAGCAGTTCTTC
CASSSSGGSVNEQFF
>-|TRBJ2-1|TRBV9|-
TGTGCCAGCAGCGTAGGGGGTAGCGCCTCCTACAATGAGCAGTTCTTC
CASSVGGSASYNEQFF